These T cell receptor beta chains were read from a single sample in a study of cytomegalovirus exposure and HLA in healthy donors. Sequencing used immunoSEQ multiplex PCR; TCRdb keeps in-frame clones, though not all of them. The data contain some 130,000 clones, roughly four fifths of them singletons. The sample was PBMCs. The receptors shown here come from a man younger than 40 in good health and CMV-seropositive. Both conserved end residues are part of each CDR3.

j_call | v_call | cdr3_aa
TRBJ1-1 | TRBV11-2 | CASSYAGGKAPVYNTEAFF
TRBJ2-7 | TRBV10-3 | CAIQKGGVLYEQYF
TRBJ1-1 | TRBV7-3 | CASSSTGVEKAFF
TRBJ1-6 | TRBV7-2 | CASSYREGNSPLHF
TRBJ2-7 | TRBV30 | CAWSLSIAGDQYF
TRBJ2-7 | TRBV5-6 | CASSLQFSDRGSYEQYF
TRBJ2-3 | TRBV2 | CASSEGGVTDTQYF
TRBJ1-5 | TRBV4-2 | CASSQDRGQPQHF
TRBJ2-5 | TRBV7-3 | CASSLLGQGVLRQETQYF
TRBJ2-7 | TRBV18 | CASSPGTPYEQYF
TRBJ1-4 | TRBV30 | CAWSVRGAGELFF
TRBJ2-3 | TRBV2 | CASSRLQTDTQYF
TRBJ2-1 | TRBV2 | CASTQLAGVSDEQFF
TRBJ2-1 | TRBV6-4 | CASGTSGRNEQFF
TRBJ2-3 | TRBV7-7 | CASSPTGGEADTQYF
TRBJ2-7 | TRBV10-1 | CASSESAAPTYEQYF
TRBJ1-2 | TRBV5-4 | CASSWDRAGYTF